Below are 14 T cell receptor beta chains sequenced from a single sample in a study of CD8 T cells in cerebrospinal fluid in Alzheimer's disease. Reanalyzing the 10x single-cell sequencing reads, TCRdb keeps one entry per CDR3 protein, without DNA. The sample features just under 1,100 distinct CDR3 sequences, with 9% to 10% in its top ten. Material: cerebrospinal fluid. These receptors originate from a human donor in good health.

This clonotype is classed as medium-sized by frequency. V and J are TRBV9 and TRBJ2-3; TCRdb outputs TRBD1, but without DNA this stays unchecked. Germline CDR1 SGDLS, CDR2 YYNGEE. The CDR3 spans 14 residues. CDR3: CASSVDRGADTQYF.

This clonotype counts as medium-sized by frequency. CDR3 sequence reads: CASKGESEDSPLHF. The gene calls are TRBV2 and TRBJ1-6; TCRdb picks TRBD1, but there is no DNA to check that call. The CDR3 totals 14 residues. The V gene's germline CDR1 is SNHLY and CDR2 FYNNEI.

According to its frequency, this clonotype is medium-sized (0.01 to 0.1%). The chain joins TRBV6-6 to TRBJ2-3; TCRdb's D call, TRBD2, is unchecked because there is no DNA. The CDR3 runs 14 residues. CDR1 and CDR2 (germline): MNHNY, SVGAGI (reference sequence). The CDR3 sequence is CASRGEGQTDTQYF.

This clonotype registers medium-sized (0.01 to 0.1%) by frequency. CDR3 sequence: CASSGNYEQYF. The rearrangement uses TRBV10-2 and TRBJ2-7. The germline gives CDR1 WSHSY, CDR2 SAAADI. This CDR3 spans 11 amino acids.

In terms of frequency, this clonotype is large. V gene TRBV6-2 or TRBV6-3 combines with J gene TRBJ1-2; TCRdb's D call of TRBD1 is untestable without DNA. The CDR3 extends over 13 amino acids. Germline V gene lookup returns CDR1 MNHEY and CDR2 SVGEGT. The CDR3 region is CASTDGGQRGYTF.

This clonotype is identified as medium-sized from frequency. The genes are TRBV6-1 and TRBJ1-1; as DNA is missing, the TRBD1 call by TCRdb cannot be tested. Germline CDR1 reads MNHNS; CDR2 reads SASEGT. The CDR3 has 15 amino acids. This CDR3 reads CASSEARYGGTEAFF.

Considering frequency, this clonotype is medium-sized. The chain joins TRBV6-1 to TRBJ1-5. Per germline, CDR1 MNHNS and CDR2 SASEGT. The CDR3 contains 14 residues. The CDR3 here is CASSEARGYQPQHF.

This clonotype registers medium-sized by frequency. The chain links TRBV11-2 to TRBJ2-3; the TCRdb D gene call, TRBD1, has no DNA to confirm it. Germline V CDR1 and CDR2: SGHAT, FQNNGV. The length of the CDR3 is 16 residues. The chain's CDR3 is CASSLGTGGAVDTQYF.

This clonotype is identified as medium-sized from frequency. The V call is TRBV5-1, the J call TRBJ1-1. This CDR3 comprises 14 residues. Germline V CDR1 and CDR2: SGHRS, YFSETQ. The CDR3 here is CASSLRVGNTEAFF. Drawing the rest from reference TRBV5-1 and TRBJ1-1, the complete variable domain is KAGVTQTPRYLIKTRGQQVTLSCSPISGHRSVSWYQQTPGQGLQFLFEYFSETQRNKGNFPGRFSGRQFSNSRSEMNVSTLELGDSALYLCASSLRVGNTEAFFGQGTRLTVV.

Its frequency marks this clonotype as medium-sized. The genes are TRBV12-3 or TRBV12-4 and TRBJ2-3. The CDR3 is 12 amino acids. This CDR3 reads CASSLVPGSQYF.

This clonotype is called medium-sized based on its frequency. CDR3 residues: CASSGGITDTQYF. This chain joins TRBV10-1 and TRBJ2-3; the D call of TRBD2 rests on TCRdb alone, since no DNA is present to check it. Germline V gives CDR1 WNHNN, CDR2 SYGVQD (reference sequence). The CDR3 extends over 13 amino acids.

This clonotype is called medium-sized (0.01 to 0.1%) based on its frequency. The J gene is TRBJ2-3, the V gene TRBV27. CDR1 is MNHEY, CDR2 SMNVEV, per germline (reference sequence). The CDR3 runs to 13 residues. The CDR3 sequence is CASSLSGFQTQYF.

This clonotype registers medium-sized by frequency. The rearrangement uses TRBV20-1 and TRBJ1-2; TCRdb's assignment of TRBD1 cannot be checked, as there is no DNA. Looked up from germline, CDR1 is DFQATT and CDR2 is SNEGSKA (reference sequence). The CDR3 is 13 residues long. This CDR3 reads CSAREDRGIGYTF.

Judged by frequency, this clonotype is medium-sized. The rearrangement links TRBV6-4 to TRBJ2-3; absent DNA, TCRdb's TRBD1 call cannot be checked. CDR1 is MRHNA and CDR2 is SNTAGT in the germline V gene. The CDR3 covers 14 residues. The CDR3 protein is CASSAQGPTDTQYF.